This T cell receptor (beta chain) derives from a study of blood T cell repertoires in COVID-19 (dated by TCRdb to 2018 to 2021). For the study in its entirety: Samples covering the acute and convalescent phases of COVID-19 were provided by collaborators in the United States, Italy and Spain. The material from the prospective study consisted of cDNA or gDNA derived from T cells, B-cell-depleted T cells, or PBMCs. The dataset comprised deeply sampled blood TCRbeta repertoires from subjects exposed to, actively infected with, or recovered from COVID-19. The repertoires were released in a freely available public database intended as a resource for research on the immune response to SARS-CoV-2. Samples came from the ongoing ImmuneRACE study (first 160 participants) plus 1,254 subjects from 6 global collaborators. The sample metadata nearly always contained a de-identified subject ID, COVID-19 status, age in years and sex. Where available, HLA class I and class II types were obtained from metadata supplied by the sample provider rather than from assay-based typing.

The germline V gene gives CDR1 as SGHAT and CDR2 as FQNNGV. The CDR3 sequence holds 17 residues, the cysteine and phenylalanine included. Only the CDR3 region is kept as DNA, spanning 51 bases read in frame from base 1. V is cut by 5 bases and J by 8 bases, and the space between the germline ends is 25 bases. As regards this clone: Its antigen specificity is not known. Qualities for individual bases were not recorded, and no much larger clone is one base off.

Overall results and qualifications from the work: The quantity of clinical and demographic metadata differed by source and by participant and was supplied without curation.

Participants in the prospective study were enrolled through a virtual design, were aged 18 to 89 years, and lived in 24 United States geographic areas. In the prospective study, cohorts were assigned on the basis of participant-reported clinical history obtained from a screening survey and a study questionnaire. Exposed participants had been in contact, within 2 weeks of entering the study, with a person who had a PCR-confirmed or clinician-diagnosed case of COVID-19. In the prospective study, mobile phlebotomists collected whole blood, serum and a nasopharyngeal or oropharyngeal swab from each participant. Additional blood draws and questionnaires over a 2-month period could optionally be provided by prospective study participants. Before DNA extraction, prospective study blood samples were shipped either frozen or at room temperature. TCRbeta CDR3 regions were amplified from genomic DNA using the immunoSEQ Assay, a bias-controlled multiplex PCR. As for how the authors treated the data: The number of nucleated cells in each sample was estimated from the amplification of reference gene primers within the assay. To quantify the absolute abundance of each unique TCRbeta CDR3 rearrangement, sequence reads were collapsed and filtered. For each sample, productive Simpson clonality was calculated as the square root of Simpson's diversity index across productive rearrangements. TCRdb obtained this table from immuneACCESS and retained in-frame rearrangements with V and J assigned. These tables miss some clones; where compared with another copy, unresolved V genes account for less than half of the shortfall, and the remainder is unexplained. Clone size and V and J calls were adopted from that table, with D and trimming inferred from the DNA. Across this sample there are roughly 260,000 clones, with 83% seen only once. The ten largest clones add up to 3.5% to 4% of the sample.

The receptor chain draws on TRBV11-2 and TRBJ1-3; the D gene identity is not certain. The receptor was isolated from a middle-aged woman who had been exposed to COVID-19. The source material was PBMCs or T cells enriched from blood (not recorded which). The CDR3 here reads CASSTGFPMWKADTIYF. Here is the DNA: TGTGCCAGCAGCACTGGGTTCCCAATGTGGAAGGCGGACACCATATATTTT.